A single sample is the source of the 25 T cell receptor beta chains below, sequenced in a study of blood T cell repertoires in COVID-19. Sequencing used immunoSEQ multiplex PCR; TCRdb keeps in-frame clones, though not all of them. Seen here are some 280,000 clones, around four fifths observed once, and the top ten hold approximately 3.8%. Material for sequencing was peripheral blood. The source is a woman between 45 and 60 years old with active or convalescent COVID-19.

This chain joins TRBV14 and TRBJ2-1; 10 positions agree with TRBD1. Germline CDR1 SGHDN, CDR2 FVKESK. Losses at the gene ends were 0 bases for V and 8 bases for J; bases not matched to a gene: 7. CDR3 length equals 16 residues. The DNA of the CDR3 is TGTGCCAGCAGCCAAGACGAGGACAGGGGGATCTATGAGCAGTTCTTC. Residues: CASSQDEDRGIYEQFF.

V usage is TRBV27 and J usage is TRBJ1-5; unclear D gene. Looked up from germline, CDR1 is MNHEY and CDR2 is SMNVEV (reference sequence). The V end was cut by 0 bases, the J end by 6 bases, with 9 bases between. This CDR3 comprises 14 residues. The CDR3 loop reads CASSLSGGVQPQHF. The CDR3 DNA follows: TGTGCCAGCAGTTTATCGGGCGGGGTTCAGCCCCAGCATTTT.

The chain has TRBV19 and TRBJ2-1, with TRBD2 matching over 9 bases. CDR3 length: 14 amino acids. Losses at the gene ends were 8 bases for V and 7 bases for J; bases not matched to a gene: 9. Germline CDR1 is LNHDA and CDR2 is SQIVND (reference sequence). DNA of the CDR3: TGTGCCAGTGCGGGGGGGACTAGAGAAAATGAGCAGTTCTTC. Translation: CASAGGTRENEQFF. The variable domain in full, completed from reference TRBV19 and TRBJ2-1, reads DGGITQSPKYLFRKEGQNVTLSCEQNLNHDAMYWYRQDPGQGLRLIYYSQIVNDFQKGDIAEGYSVSREKKESFPLTVTSAQKNPTAFYLCASAGGTRENEQFFGPGTRLTVL.

V usage is TRBV3-1 (or the pseudogene TRBV3-2) and J usage is TRBJ2-3; TRBD2 aligns across 9 bases. The germline V gene has CDR1 LGHDT and CDR2 YNNKEL (reference sequence). V trimming: 1 base; J trimming: 4 bases; junction bases outside the gene matches: 15. The CDR3 runs 19 residues. The CDR3 DNA follows: TGTGCCAGCAGCCAAGTTCCAGCGGGAGGCATAAAAGTTTCAGATACGCAGTATTTT. Protein: CASSQVPAGGIKVSDTQYF.

The J gene is TRBJ1-1, the V gene TRBV19; D is uncertain. Germline CDR1 reads LNHDA; CDR2 reads SQIVND (reference sequence). The CDR3 totals 14 residues. The V and J ends lost 6 bases and 4 bases respectively, with 15 bases between them. CDR3 protein: CASRTVRAGTEAFF. CDR3 sequence (DNA): TGTGCCAGTAGGACTGTGAGGGCGGGCACTGAAGCTTTCTTT.

The chain has TRBV10-2 and TRBJ1-5, with 9 positions matching TRBD1. Germline assignment: CDR1 WSHSY and CDR2 SAAADI. V shed 6 bases and J 2 bases; nucleotides not matched to a gene: 11. This CDR3 region has 17 residues. The chain's CDR3 is CASSSTGTGTRNQPQHF. The CDR3, as DNA: TGCGCCAGCAGCTCAACCGGGACAGGGACCCGCAATCAGCCCCAGCATTTT.

The chain joins TRBV5-1 to TRBJ1-1; D is possibly TRBD1 (5 bases). Trimming stripped 1 base from V and 2 bases from J, with 9 bases between. The germline CDR1 and CDR2 sequences are SGHRS and YFSETQ. The CDR3 totals 14 residues. The CDR3 loop is CASSLPGLNTEAFF. Here the CDR3 DNA reads TGCGCCAGCAGCTTGCCAGGGTTAAACACTGAAGCTTTCTTT.

The chain joins TRBV7-9 to TRBJ1-1; D gene ambiguous. The CDR3 loop spans 15 amino acids. Trimming took off 8 bases at V and 4 bases at J, with 20 bases between the two ends. Germline assignment: CDR1 SEHNR and CDR2 FQNEAQ (reference sequence). CDR3 sequence: CASLGAEFSITEAFF. In nucleotides, the CDR3 is TGTGCCAGCCTGGGTGCGGAGTTCTCAATCACTGAAGCTTTCTTT.

The chain carries TRBV4-1 and TRBJ2-1, with TRBD1 as a possible D gene (5 bases). The V and J ends lost 3 bases and 6 bases respectively, with 9 bases between them. Germline assignment: CDR1 MGHRA and CDR2 YSYEKL. This CDR3 has 13 amino acids. CDR3 bases: TGCGCCAGCAGCCAGGGGCTCCCCAATGAGCAGTTCTTC. Translating it yields CASSQGLPNEQFF.

The chain is built from TRBV27 and TRBJ2-2; TRBD2 is a possible D gene (6 bases). The germline CDR1 and CDR2 sequences are MNHEY and SMNVEV (reference sequence). CDR3 length equals 16 residues. The germline V and J ends were trimmed by 7 bases and 5 bases, with 20 bases remaining between them. The chain's CDR3 is CASKTNGLTYTGELFF. CDR3 coding DNA: TGTGCCAGCAAAACCAACGGACTAACTTATACCGGGGAGCTGTTTTTT.

This sequence joins TRBV12-3 or TRBV12-4 and TRBJ2-7, with D perhaps matching TRBD2 (5 bases). V lost 6 bases and J lost 6, with 12 bases in between. This CDR3 comprises 12 residues. DNA of the CDR3: TGTGCCAGCAGAGGGCGCGGGCGCGAGCAGTACTTC. Protein product: CASRGRGREQYF.

The chain links TRBV5-1 to TRBJ2-1; TRBD1 matches at 8 bases. There are 16 residues in the CDR3. The germline CDR1 and CDR2 sequences are SGHRS and YFSETQ. Trimming at V came to 0 bases and at J to 4 bases, leaving 6 bases not matched to a gene. CDR3 protein: CASSLATTGGYNEQFF. In nucleotides, the CDR3 is TGCGCCAGCAGCTTGGCTACCACAGGGGGTTACAATGAGCAGTTCTTC.

V and J are TRBV3-1 (or the pseudogene TRBV3-2) and TRBJ1-6; tentative D call: TRBD1 (5 bases). Germline CDR1 is LGHDT and CDR2 is YNNKEL (reference sequence). The CDR3 contains 14 residues. Trimming shortened V by 5 bases and J by 8 bases, and 13 bases separated the two germline ends. CDR3 region: CASSTLDKDSPLHF. The DNA for the CDR3 is TGTGCCAGCAGCACATTGGACAAAGATTCACCCCTCCACTTT.

The rearrangement links TRBV28 to TRBJ1-2; D unclear. The V end lost 3 bases, the J end lost 0 bases, and 8 bases lay between the germline ends. CDR1 is MDHEN and CDR2 is SYDVKM in the germline V gene. CDR3 size: 14 residues. The CDR3 coding sequence is TGTGCCAGCAGTTTTGAGCGAGCTAACTATGGCTACACCTTC. Protein sequence: CASSFERANYGYTF.

This clone was seen a single time. This rearrangement joins TRBV12-3 or TRBV12-4 to TRBJ1-2; 9 nucleotides align to TRBD1. J gave up 6 bases and V 4 bases, and 3 bases lay outside the gene matches. CDR3 length equals 13 residues. The CDR3 nucleotides are TGTGCCAGCAGTTGGACAGGGGTACATGGCTACACCTTC. Translated, it gives CASSWTGVHGYTF.

V and J are TRBV5-6 and TRBJ2-1, with D perhaps matching TRBD1 (6 bases). Germline values: CDR1 SGHDT, CDR2 YYEEEE. V shed 3 bases and J shed 0 bases, with 19 bases lying between them. The CDR3 sequence is 18 residues long. The CDR3 reads CASSWGSGALNSYNEQFF. CDR3 DNA: TGTGCCAGCAGCTGGGGTTCAGGGGCCCTAAACTCCTACAATGAGCAGTTCTTC. The whole variable domain, remainder taken from reference TRBV5-6 and TRBJ2-1, is DAGVTQSPTHLIKTRGQQVTLRCSPKSGHDTVSWYQQALGQGPQFIFQYYEEEERQRGNFPDRFSGHQFPNYSSELNVNALLLGDSALYLCASSWGSGALNSYNEQFFGPGTRLTVL.

This chain links TRBV21-1 with TRBJ2-5; TRBD2 is the table's D call, not checked against the DNA. TRBV21-1 is marked as a pseudogene. The length of the CDR3 is 17 residues. The CDR3 here is CASNYPPPGGPGETQYF. The CDR3 DNA reads TGTGCCAGCAACTATCCCCCTCCGGGAGGGCCCGGGGAGACCCAGTACTTC.

The CDR3 region has the DNA TGTGCCAGCAGTGAACGCTTACAGGGGGGCTATGGCTACACCTTC. This encodes CASSERLQGGYGYTF. The chain couples TRBV6-1 to TRBJ1-2, with TRBD1 identical over 8 bases. V lost 2 bases, J lost 4 bases, and 6 bases stayed unmatched. Germline values: CDR1 MNHNS, CDR2 SASEGT. The CDR3 sequence is 15 residues long.

V gene TRBV19 combines with J gene TRBJ2-7; D may be TRBD2 (6 bases). V was trimmed by 3 bases and J by 0 bases, leaving 18 bases between them. Germline loops: CDR1 LNHDA, CDR2 SQIVND (reference sequence). This CDR3 comprises 17 residues. CDR3 DNA sequence: TGTGCCAGTAGTATGTATGGCGGTTCCGGGAGCTCCTACGAGCAGTACTTC. As protein: CASSMYGGSGSSYEQYF.

The gene calls are TRBV9 and TRBJ1-2, with TRBD1 identical over 7 bases. The CDR3 totals 16 residues. The V gene end was trimmed by 4 bases and the J gene end by 7 bases; junction bases not matched to a gene: 16. Germline CDR1 SGDLS, CDR2 YYNGEE. CDR3 sequence (DNA): TGTGCCAGCAGCACCAGACAGGGCATTGCCTATAGTGGCTACACCTTC. Its translation: CASSTRQGIAYSGYTF. Complete variable domain (other parts from reference TRBV9 and TRBJ1-2): DSGVTQTPKHLITATGQRVTLRCSPRSGDLSVYWYQQSLDQGLQFLIQYYNGEERAKGNILERFSAQQFPDLHSELNLSSLELGDSALYFCASSTRQGIAYSGYTFGSGTRLTVV.

The genes are TRBV25-1 and TRBJ1-2; unclear D gene. Germline CDR1 MGHDK, CDR2 SYGVNS. The CDR3 has 14 residues. Between the trimmed V and J ends, which lost 0 bases and 8 bases, there was a span of 13 bases. This chain's CDR3 is CASSEYPGKEGYTF. CDR3 nucleotides: TGTGCCAGCAGTGAATACCCGGGTAAAGAGGGCTACACCTTC.

This clone was counted once. This chain links TRBV7-2 with TRBJ2-1; possibly TRBD2 for D (5 bases). The CDR3 loop spans 16 amino acids. The germline V and J ends were trimmed by 2 bases and 0 bases, with 11 bases remaining between them. CDR1 SGHTA and CDR2 FQGNSA come from the germline V gene. The CDR3 region has the DNA TGTGCCAGCAGCTTACGAGGCGGGCGCTCCTACAATGAGCAGTTCTTC. This codes for CASSLRGGRSYNEQFF.

J is TRBJ2-1 and V is TRBV5-6; D is uncertain. Germline CDR1 is SGHDT and CDR2 is YYEEEE. The CDR3 is 14 residues long. V shed 0 bases and J shed 2 bases, with 6 bases lying between them. Here the CDR3 DNA reads TGTGCCAGCAGCTTGGGACTCCCCTACAATGAGCAGTTCTTC. Translated: CASSLGLPYNEQFF.

The gene calls are TRBV29-1 and TRBJ1-4; TRBD1 is a possible D gene (5 bases). Looked up from germline, CDR1 is SQVTM and CDR2 is ANQGSEA. This CDR3 comprises 14 residues. V shed 5 bases and J shed 2 bases, with 12 bases lying between them. DNA for the CDR3: TGCAGCGTTAAACCGGGGGGGACTAATGAAAAACTGTTTTTT. It codes for CSVKPGGTNEKLFF.

The chain combines TRBV7-8 with TRBJ1-4; tentative D call: TRBD1 (6 bases). Germline loops: CDR1 SGHVS, CDR2 FQNEAQ. This CDR3 spans 13 amino acids. V dropped 1 base and J dropped 7 bases, with 7 bases sitting between them. This CDR3 reads CASSLGQAEKLFF. In nucleotides, the CDR3 is TGTGCCAGCAGCTTAGGACAGGCTGAAAAACTGTTTTTT.